This T cell receptor beta chain was retrieved from a study of T cell responses to AZD1222 COVID-19 vaccine. Some second doses came at about 4 weeks and others at about 12 weeks; these were pooled. The CDR3 is made up of 15 amino acids. Germline V lookup: CDR1 SSHAT, CDR2 FNYEAQ (reference sequence). Notes on this clone: At one of its ends the junction is not consistent with the germline gene, which may arise from a read error.

Only in-frame clones appear in the TCRdb table, and some are missing; sequencing was by immunoSEQ multiplex PCR. The table includes fewer than 120,000 clones, just under 95% detected once. This chain connects TRBV7-7 to TRBJ1-3; D is unclear. The source was peripheral blood, collected 28 days after the second AZD1222 dose. This clonotype was obtained from an adult who received the AZD1222 COVID-19 vaccine. The CDR3: CASSLAFTAGNTIYF. DNA of the CDR3: TGTGCTAGCAGCTTAGCGTTCACAGCAGGAAACACCATATATTTT. Looking up the rest from reference TRBV7-7 and TRBJ1-3 gives the full variable domain: GAGVSQSPRYKVTKRGQDVTLRCDPISSHATLYWYQQALGQGPEFLTYFNYEAQPDKSGLPSDRFSAERPEGSISTLTIQRTEQRDSAMYRCASSLAFTAGNTIYFGEGSWLTVV.